One and the same sample provided the 5 T cell receptor beta chains below, sequenced in a study of T cells in women clearing cervical HPV infection. Method: immunoSEQ multiplex PCR; TCRdb's copy keeps in-frame clones and lacks some. The listing contains about 45,000 clones. The sequenced material came from blood buffy coat. Receptors were obtained from a woman aged 18-70 years with a cervical HPV16 infection that either progressed to CIN3+ or cleared (not recorded which).

Points on this clone: The CDR3 goes on 3 residues after the read ends, and that part is filled in from the germline J gene. This chain joins TRBV7-9 and TRBJ1-1, with D perhaps matching TRBD1 (6 bases). Trimming took 1 base from V and 5 from J, leaving 11 bases between them. CDR1 and CDR2 from the germline V gene are SEHNR and FQNEAQ (reference sequence). The CDR3 sequence is 14 residues long. The CDR3 DNA, read in part, is TGTGCCAGCAGCTTAGGGACAGATGGGACTGAA. Translated: CASSLGTDGTE. The CDR3, in full, reads CASSLGTDGTEAFF.

On this clone itself: The read ends 3 residues shy of where the CDR3 ends; the end is completed using the germline J gene. The chain employs TRBV5-4 and TRBJ1-3; the D gene is possibly TRBD1 (5 bases). The CDR3 extends over 14 amino acids. V was shortened by 4 bases and J by 2 bases, with 10 bases between the two germline ends. From germline, CDR1 is SGHNT and CDR2 YYREEE (reference sequence). This CDR3 reads CASSLRQTGNTIYF. The part of the CDR3 DNA that was read is TGTGCCAGCAGCCTAAGACAGACTGGAAACACC.

To note about this clone: From the germline J gene comes the end of the CDR3, since the read stops 3 residues before it. The chain combines TRBV19 with TRBJ1-1; D is unclear. CDR1 is LNHDA and CDR2 is SQIVND in the germline V gene (reference sequence). CDR3 length: 15 residues. The sequenced CDR3 bases are TGTGCCAGTAGTATAGACTCGCAGGTTTCCTACGAG. Residues: CASSIDSQVSYE. The whole CDR3 sequence is CASSIDSQVSYEAFF.

As to this clone: The read ends 3 residues before the CDR3 terminus; that terminus is restored from the germline J gene. V is TRBV5-1 and J is TRBJ2-2, with a possible D match to TRBD2 (5 bases). Germline loops: CDR1 SGHRS, CDR2 YFSETQ. This CDR3 has 14 residues. Trimming stripped 6 bases from V and 0 bases from J, with 9 bases between. CDR3 amino acids: CASTPGTNTGELFF. The CDR3 bases that were read are TGCGCCAGCACTCCGGGGACGAACACCGGGGAG.

To note about this clone: Read data end 3 residues before the CDR3 end; the end is taken from the germline J gene. The chain employs TRBV2 and TRBJ2-3; D gene unclear. Germline V gene data show CDR1 as SNHLY and CDR2 as FYNNEI. Trimming removed 2 bases from V and 4 bases from J, with 7 bases in between. There are 13 residues in the CDR3. The DNA read from the CDR3 is TGTGCCAGCAGTGAATTAGAAGCAGATACG. It encodes CASSELEADT. The complete CDR3 sequence is CASSELEADTQYF.